The TCR beta chain described here comes from a study of T cells after yellow fever vaccination. Looked up from germline, CDR1 is DFQATT and CDR2 is SNEGSKA (reference sequence). The CDR3 loop spans 14 amino acids. The V end lost 1 base, the J end lost 5 bases, and 14 bases lay between the germline ends. For TCR, cDNA came from 5'RACE template switching, which added a universal primer site and UMIs. TCRdb passed the 5' RACE reads through MiXCR, listing each CDR3 protein once. Seen here are under 500,000 distinct CDR3 sequences, roughly 20% observed once, and the top ten hold roughly 19%. The specimen comprised PBMCs, sampled before the yellow fever booster vaccination. The sequence came from a man younger than 30 who received the YFV17D yellow fever vaccine. The chain links TRBV20-1 to TRBJ1-2; D is undetermined. The CDR3 DNA follows: TGCAGTGCTAGAGTACTCGGCCGGGAATATGGCTACACCTTC. Its translation: CSARVLGREYGYTF.